The clone carrying this T cell receptor (beta chain) came up once. Its antigen remains unidentified. The sample originates from a study of T cell repertoires in cytomegalovirus infection. Overall study context: Both a matching HLA type and CMV infection were indicated by public TCR beta signatures.

Germline loops: CDR1 GTSNPN, CDR2 SVGIG (reference sequence). CDR3 length equals 15 residues. V dropped 1 base and J dropped 6; count of bases not matched to a gene: 9. Study-level points and caveats: Cumulative public TCR beta family frequency identified CMV carriers with the relevant HLA. HLA-C-restricted CMV-specific TCR beta clonotypes prevailed in the ex vivo response.

TCRdb passed the reads through MiXCR, listing each CDR3 protein once. The sample consists of around 300,000 distinct CDR3 sequences, about 20% of them appearing once. This material consisted of cultured PBMCs, taken from culture after CMV antigen stimulation. The chain employs TRBV30 and TRBJ1-2; the match to TRBD1 covers 9 bases. This receptor was identified in a human donor in good health (CMV status not recorded). Some clones in this sample may be carry-over from other donors' samples. In DNA form, the CDR3 reads TGTGCCTGGAGTGACTTACAGGGGGCGGTCAATGGCTACACCTTC. This gives the protein CAWSDLQGAVNGYTF.